Listed below are T cell receptor beta chains from one sample, sequenced in a study of T-cell reconstitution after alpha-beta-depleted transplantation in children. TCRdb reanalysed the PCR reads using MiXCR and keeps one entry per CDR3 protein. The data hold fewer than 250,000 distinct CDR3 sequences, with 7.5% to 9.5% observed a single time. The material sequenced was PBMCs, mostly from graft donor cells, taken 180 days after TCRalphabeta/CD19-depleted stem cell transplant. Receptors were obtained from a male patient between 10 and 17 years old who had a stem cell transplant for acute lymphoblastic leukemia, so the T cells may come from the graft donor. Both conserved end residues are part of each CDR3. The D gene is left open where the match is weak. Clone size is not always given. Where it is, it says once, few, many or a class for expanded clones.

>TRBD1|TRBV7-9|TRBJ1-5|many
CASSPGQGSNQPQHF
TGTGCCAGCAGCCCAGGACAGGGTAGCAATCAGCCCCAGCATTTT
>NA|TRBV6-1|TRBJ1-1|many
CASSGSFSGPVTEAFF
TGTGCCAGCAGTGGTTCCTTTTCGGGTCCTGTCACTGAAGCTTTCTTT
>NA|TRBV23-1|TRBJ2-5|many
CASSQSGETQYF
TGCGCCAGCAGTCAATCAGGGGAGACCCAGTACTTC
>TRBD2|TRBV5-4|TRBJ2-7|NA
CASSLASGRADYEQYF
TGTGCCAGCAGCTTGGCCAGCGGGAGGGCTGATTACGAGCAGTACTTC
>TRBD1|TRBV5-1|TRBJ1-6|many
CASGPGTGSTFDNSPLHF
TGCGCCAGCGGCCCTGGGACAGGGTCAACTTTCGATAATTCACCCCTCCACTTT
>TRBD1|TRBV20-1|TRBJ2-5|many
CSARDRDRGQETQYF
TGCAGTGCTAGAGATAGGGACAGGGGTCAAGAGACCCAGTACTTC
>NA|TRBV3-1|TRBJ2-1|many
CASSSNSRVYNEQFF
TGTGCCAGCAGCTCCAATTCCCGGGTTTACAATGAGCAGTTCTTC
>TRBD1|TRBV20-1|TRBJ1-2|many
CSARDRELLYGYTF
TGCAGTGCCAGGGACAGGGAACTACTATATGGCTACACCTTC
>TRBD1|TRBV10-3|TRBJ2-3|NA
CATTGTGRSADTQYF
TGTGCCACCACCGGGACAGGGAGGAGTGCAGATACGCAGTATTTT
>NA|TRBV12-3/TRBV12-4|TRBJ1-6|many
CASSLTRKNSPLHF
TGTGCCAGCAGTTTAACCAGGAAAAATTCACCCCTCCACTTT
>NA|TRBV14|TRBJ1-1|NA
CASSQRGSWENTEAFF
TGTGCCAGCAGCCAACGGGGGTCTTGGGAAAACACTGAAGCTTTCTTT
>NA|TRBV20-1|TRBJ1-2|many
CSAIRQNYGYTF
TGCAGTGCTATACGACAGAACTATGGCTACACCTTC
>TRBD2|TRBV4-3|TRBJ2-2|many
CASSSGLAPTGELFF
TGCGCCAGCAGCTCGGGACTAGCCCCCACCGGGGAGCTGTTTTTT
>NA|TRBV7-9|TRBJ2-2|NA
CASSLVQYTGELFF
TGTGCCAGCAGCTTAGTCCAGTACACCGGGGAGCTGTTTTTT
>NA|TRBV24-1|TRBJ2-2|many
CATSRGQGGELFF
TGTGCCACCAGTCGGGGGCAAGGCGGGGAGCTGTTTTTT
>NA|TRBV7-9|TRBJ2-3|many
CASSSRGSDTQYF
TGTGCCAGCAGCTCGAGGGGGTCGGATACGCAGTATTTT
>TRBD2|TRBV20-1|TRBJ2-3|many
CSARRPSGRWGTDTQYF
TGCAGTGCTAGGAGGCCTAGCGGGAGGTGGGGCACAGATACGCAGTATTTT
>TRBD1|TRBV12-3/TRBV12-4|TRBJ1-3|many
CASSPRGPGNTIYF
TGTGCCAGCAGCCCCAGGGGGCCTGGAAACACCATATATTTT
>TRBD2|TRBV25-1|TRBJ2-3|many
CASSESRLAGGSTDTQYF
TGTGCCAGCAGTGAAAGCCGGCTAGCGGGGGGGAGCACAGATACGCAGTATTTT
>TRBD1|TRBV12-3/TRBV12-4|TRBJ2-7|many
CASSFDLGTGGTEQYF
TGTGCCAGCAGTTTCGACCTCGGGACAGGGGGAACCGAGCAGTACTTC
>TRBD1|TRBV18|TRBJ1-6|many
CASSPETGGHNSPLHF
TGTGCCAGCTCACCAGAAACAGGGGGGCATAATTCACCCCTCCACTTT
>TRBD1|TRBV3-1|TRBJ2-5|many
CASSQVPGQGETQYF
TGTGCCAGCAGCCAAGTCCCGGGACAGGGTGAGACCCAGTACTTC
>NA|TRBV20-1|TRBJ1-6|NA
CSARDLGQGSYNSPLHF
TGCAGTGCTAGAGATCTGGGGCAGGGTTCTTATAATTCACCCCTCCACTTT
>NA|TRBV29-1|TRBJ2-3|many
CSVEDLWVHELSF
TGCAGCGTTGAGGATTTGTGGGTTCATGAGTTGTCTTTT
>NA|TRBV7-8|TRBJ1-6|many
CASSLGPYNSPLHF
TGTGCCAGCAGCTTAGGACCCTATAATTCACCCCTCCACTTT
>NA|TRBV11-2|TRBJ1-2|NA
CASSLAKGGYGYTF
TGTGCCAGCAGCTTAGCGAAGGGGGGTTATGGCTACACCTTC
>NA|TRBV5-1|TRBJ2-6|many
CASSLAVSSGANVLTF
TGCGCCAGCAGCTTGGCCGTATCATCTGGGGCCAACGTCCTGACTTTC
>TRBD1|TRBV12-3/TRBV12-4|TRBJ1-1|many
CASSPTGSSEAFF
TGTGCCAGCAGCCCGACAGGGTCGAGTGAAGCTTTCTTT
>NA|TRBV12-3/TRBV12-4|TRBJ2-5|many
CASSSPYQETQYF
TGTGCCAGCAGTTCCCCCTATCAAGAGACCCAGTACTTC
>NA|TRBV7-3|TRBJ2-3|many
CASSLSPGRGDTQYF
TGTGCCAGCAGCTTAAGTCCTGGACGTGGGGATACGCAGTATTTT
>NA|TRBV11-2|TRBJ2-1|many
CASSLFIGLSGNEQFF
TGTGCCAGCAGCTTATTCATCGGGCTGAGCGGCAATGAGCAGTTCTTC
>NA|TRBV29-1|TRBJ1-4|many
CSIGTLTATNEKLFF
TGCAGCATTGGAACACTTACCGCAACTAATGAAAAACTGTTTTTT
>NA|TRBV15|TRBJ1-4|many
CATSRGGGNEKLFF
TGTGCCACCAGCAGAGGAGGGGGAAATGAAAAACTGTTTTTT
>NA|TRBV7-9|TRBJ1-4|many
CASSRRGFDEKLFF
TGTGCCAGCAGCCGCAGGGGATTTGATGAAAAACTGTTTTTT
>NA|TRBV14|TRBJ2-7|many
CASSFPAARYGEQYF
TGTGCCAGCAGCTTCCCGGCAGCGAGGTATGGCGAGCAGTACTTC
>NA|TRBV6-5|TRBJ1-5|many
CASSYGPAHQPQHF
TGTGCCAGCAGTTATGGGCCAGCCCATCAGCCCCAGCATTTT
>NA|TRBV20-1|TRBJ2-2|many
CSARDGTELFF
TGCAGTGCTAGAGATGGTACGGAGCTGTTTTTT
>NA|TRBV7-7|TRBJ1-6|many
CASIPRDCGSPLHF
TGTGCCAGCATCCCCAGGGATTGCGGATCACCCCTCCACTTT
>NA|TRBV7-8|TRBJ2-7|many
CASSLAPKLATHEQYF
TGTGCCAGCAGCTTAGCCCCTAAACTAGCTACACACGAGCAGTACTTC
>NA|TRBV18|TRBJ2-7|many
CASSPIASASTEQYF
TGTGCCAGCTCACCAATTGCCAGCGCCAGCACAGAGCAGTACTTC
>NA|TRBV13|TRBJ2-3|few
CAIAGGIGTDTQYF
TGTGCCATCGCAGGCGGGATAGGGACAGATACGCAGTATTTT
>NA|TRBV19|TRBJ2-1|few
CASSGPTTSMIKFF
TGTGCCAGTAGTGGACCGACTACTTCAATGATCAAGTTCTTC